The 20 T cell receptor beta chains reported below all come from one sample, sequenced in a study of cytomegalovirus exposure and HLA in healthy donors. PCR primers comprised 60 Vbeta and 13 Jbeta primers. Method: immunoSEQ multiplex PCR; TCRdb's copy keeps in-frame clones and lacks some. The data contain 130,000 to 150,000 clones, about 74% of them seen just once; the ten biggest clones take up roughly 1.6%. Sequenced input: PBMCs. All receptors derive from a woman aged 40 to 50 in good health and CMV-seronegative.

This clone was seen once. This chain connects TRBV7-9 to TRBJ1-2; D gene unclear. CDR1 and CDR2 from the germline V gene are SEHNR and FQNEAQ (reference sequence). The CDR3 spans 12 residues. V lost 1 base, J lost 5 bases, and 5 bases lay in between. This chain's CDR3 is CASSLEEYGYTF. The CDR3 DNA sequence: TGTGCCAGCAGCTTAGAGGAGTATGGCTACACCTTC.

V and J are TRBV6-5 and TRBJ1-2; the match to TRBD1 covers 7 bases. The CDR3 consists of 12 residues. The germline CDR1 and CDR2 sequences are MNHEY and SVGAGI. After removal of 8 bases from V and 5 bases from J, the junction contained 5 bases not matched to a gene. For the CDR3, the DNA is TGTGCCAGCTCCTGGGACAGATATGGCTACACCTTC. Residues: CASSWDRYGYTF.

The rearrangement links TRBV2 to TRBJ1-2; D possibly corresponds to TRBD1 (5 bases). Germline CDR1 and CDR2: SNHLY and FYNNEI. Trimming removed 3 bases from V and 9 bases from J, with 14 bases in between. There are 13 residues in the CDR3. CDR3 in DNA: TGTGCCAGCAGTGAGCAAGGGAGGGGAAGCTACACCTTC. This translates into CASSEQGRGSYTF.

V and J are TRBV7-9 and TRBJ2-7, with TRBD2 matching 7 bases. Germline CDR1 reads SEHNR; CDR2 reads FQNEAQ (reference sequence). The CDR3 has 12 residues. Trimming took 3 bases from V and 10 from J; bases not matched to a gene: 6. CDR3 sequence (DNA): TGTGCCAGCAGCTTGGTGGGGGGGTACCAGTACTTC. Residues: CASSLVGGYQYF.

This clone was detected only a few times. The V call is TRBV28, the J call TRBJ1-1, with 8 bases lining up with TRBD1. The CDR3 consists of 16 residues. In germline, CDR1 is MDHEN, CDR2 SYDVKM. Unmatched junction bases numbered 11, after V lost 3 bases and J lost 5 bases. Here the CDR3 DNA reads TGTGCCAGCAGTTTCTACACAATTCGGACAGGGACTGAAGCTTTCTTT. The encoded protein is CASSFYTIRTGTEAFF.

This clone was recorded only once. V usage is TRBV5-1 and J usage is TRBJ2-1; 12 bases fit TRBD1. CDR1 SGHRS and CDR2 YFSETQ come from the germline V gene. J gave up 7 bases and V 4 bases, and 6 bases lay outside the gene matches. This CDR3 has 15 residues. Written as DNA, the CDR3 is TGCGCCAGCAGCCGACCGGGACAGGGGGCTAATGAGCAGTTCTTC. It yields the protein CASSRPGQGANEQFF. Full variable domain (remainder filled in from reference TRBV5-1 and TRBJ2-1): KAGVTQTPRYLIKTRGQQVTLSCSPISGHRSVSWYQQTPGQGLQFLFEYFSETQRNKGNFPGRFSGRQFSNSRSEMNVSTLELGDSALYLCASSRPGQGANEQFFGPGTRLTVL.

This sequence joins TRBV7-9 and TRBJ2-1; 7 nucleotides line up with TRBD2. V lost 1 base, J lost 9 bases, and 3 bases stayed unmatched. This CDR3 has 13 amino acids. From germline, CDR1 is SEHNR and CDR2 FQNEAQ (reference sequence). Here the CDR3 DNA reads TGTGCCAGCAGCTTAGTTGGGGGGGGTGAGCAGTTCTTC. Translated, it gives CASSLVGGGEQFF.

J is TRBJ2-1 and V is TRBV7-9, with 8 bases fitting TRBD2. The CDR3 has 13 residues. CDR1 and CDR2 (germline): SEHNR, FQNEAQ (reference sequence). V was clipped by 3 bases and J by 9 bases; unmatched bases: 4. CDR3 bases: TGTGCCAGCAGCTTGATACGGGAGGGTGAGCAGTTCTTC. Translation: CASSLIREGEQFF.

The CDR3 loop is CASSSPGLAGAYNEQFF. CDR3 sequence (DNA): TGTGCCAGCAGTTCTCCGGGACTAGCGGGGGCCTACAATGAGCAGTTCTTC. The rearrangement uses TRBV27 and TRBJ2-1; 14 positions agree with TRBD2. From germline, CDR1 is MNHEY and CDR2 SMNVEV (reference sequence). This CDR3 has 17 amino acids. Trimming took 4 bases from V and 2 from J; bases not matched to a gene: 4.

The V and J genes are TRBV6-6 and TRBJ2-1; 8 positions agree with TRBD2. After removal of 6 bases from V and 4 bases from J, the junction contained 5 bases not matched to a gene. The CDR3 totals 14 residues. Germline assignment: CDR1 MNHNY and CDR2 SVGAGI (reference sequence). The CDR3 sequence: CASRTGGAYNEQFF. The CDR3 DNA follows: TGTGCCAGCAGGACCGGGGGGGCTTACAATGAGCAGTTCTTC.

The V gene is TRBV6-5, the J gene TRBJ1-5, with a weak D call TRBD1 (5 bases). The V gene lost 2 bases and the J gene lost 7 bases, with 12 bases spanning the gap. This CDR3 region has 14 residues. The germline V gene has CDR1 MNHEY and CDR2 SVGAGI. This chain's CDR3 is CASSYLRGGQPQHF. The CDR3 DNA follows: TGTGCCAGCAGTTACCTGAGGGGAGGGCAGCCCCAGCATTTT.

The chain combines TRBV6-5 with TRBJ2-1; 9 bases are shared with TRBD1. The CDR3 is 16 amino acids. CDR1 and CDR2 (germline): MNHEY, SVGAGI. Trimming at V came to 4 bases and at J to 6 bases, leaving 10 bases not matched to a gene. The CDR3 DNA sequence: TGTGCCAGCAGTTTAAGCACAGGGGGCATAGGCAATGAGCAGTTCTTC. Translated, it gives CASSLSTGGIGNEQFF.

This clone was recorded a few times. The rearrangement uses TRBV5-1 and TRBJ2-2; a possible D gene is TRBD1 (5 bases). This CDR3 is 13 amino acids long. The V gene's germline CDR1 is SGHRS and CDR2 YFSETQ. V shed 0 bases and J shed 8 bases, with 8 bases lying between them. In DNA, the CDR3 is TGCGCCAGCAGCTTGGCAGGGCCTGGGGAGCTGTTTTTT. Amino acid sequence: CASSLAGPGELFF.

The chain carries TRBV28 and TRBJ1-2; D is undetermined. The germline gives CDR1 MDHEN, CDR2 SYDVKM. V was cut by 11 bases and J by 4 bases, with 17 bases left in between. CDR3 length: 13 residues. CDR3 nucleotide sequence: TGTGCCCTCCGCTCAGCGCTAAGCTATGGCTACACCTTC. Protein: CALRSALSYGYTF.

This clone has more than one count but fewer than ten. V and J are TRBV19 and TRBJ1-1; 8 nucleotides agree with TRBD1. The trim removed 4 bases at V and 11 bases at J, leaving 9 bases unmatched. Germline V CDR1 and CDR2: LNHDA, SQIVND (reference sequence). The CDR3 extends over 13 amino acids. The CDR3 coding sequence is TGTGCCAGTAGTACCGGACAGGGATCTACGGCTTTCTTT. Translated, it gives CASSTGQGSTAFF.

Regarding this clone: This clone may be a read error of a much larger clone one base away. The CDR3 spells CASRTGGNQPQHF. The CDR3 DNA reads TGTGCCAGCAGAACAGGGGGCAATCAGCCCCAGCATTTT. The genes are TRBV2 and TRBJ1-5; 7 nucleotides agree with TRBD1. CDR3 length equals 13 residues. V was clipped by 6 bases and J by 2 bases; unmatched bases: 1. Germline V gives CDR1 SNHLY, CDR2 FYNNEI. Combining the CDR3 with reference TRBV2 and TRBJ1-5 gives the whole variable domain EPEVTQTPSHQVTQMGQEVILRCVPISNHLYFYWYRQILGQKVEFLVSFYNNEISEKSEIFDDQFSVERPDGSNFTLKIRSTKLEDSAMYFCASRTGGNQPQHFGDGTRLSIL.

The V and J genes are TRBV29-1 and TRBJ2-5; D may be TRBD1 (8 bases). CDR3 size: 13 residues. The V end was cut by 6 bases, the J end by 2 bases, with 13 bases between. The V gene's germline CDR1 is SQVTM and CDR2 ANQGSEA. The CDR3: CSVNRGGQETQYF. The CDR3 DNA sequence: TGCAGCGTAAACAGGGGGGGTCAAGAGACCCAGTACTTC.

The chain carries TRBV29-1 and TRBJ1-1; 8 bases are a match to TRBD1. The CDR3 totals 13 residues. Germline CDR1 and CDR2: SQVTM and ANQGSEA. The J segment lost 4 bases and the V segment lost 8 bases, leaving 9 bases of the junction unmatched. In DNA, the CDR3 is TGCAGCACCGGACAGGGATTAGGCACTGAAGCTTTCTTT. Protein sequence: CSTGQGLGTEAFF. Using reference TRBV29-1 and TRBJ1-1 for the parts outside the CDR3, the full variable domain is SAVISQKPSRDICQRGTSLTIQCQVDSQVTMMFWYRQQPGQSLTLIATANQGSEATYESGFVIDKFPISRPNLTFSTLTVSNMSPEDSSIYLCSTGQGLGTEAFFGQGTRLTVV.

The sample holds one count of this clone. The chain recombines TRBV5-4 with TRBJ2-3; 7 bases are shared with TRBD1. The CDR3 extends over 12 amino acids. The germline V gene has CDR1 SGHNT and CDR2 YYREEE (reference sequence). Trimming at V came to 2 bases and at J to 15 bases, leaving 9 bases not matched to a gene. The CDR3 sequence: CASSFETGPLYF. In DNA, the CDR3 is TGTGCCAGCAGCTTCGAGACAGGGCCCCTTTATTTT.

The chain couples TRBV15 to TRBJ1-1; 8 nucleotides line up with TRBD1. Germline loops: CDR1 LNHNV, CDR2 YYDKDF (reference sequence). The CDR3 consists of 15 residues. The V segment lost 4 bases and the J segment 2 bases; nucleotides outside the gene matches: 6. The CDR3 sequence is CATSIPTGVNTEAFF. In DNA, the CDR3 is TGTGCCACCAGCATCCCGACAGGGGTTAACACTGAAGCTTTCTTT.